Sequencing of this T cell receptor beta chain was carried out in a study of shared clonotypes between healthy human individuals. At the level of the study: Per donor, three plates held CD4 naive cells, three held CD4 memory, two held CD8 naive and one held CD8 memory. Overall study results and limits: It was observed that 5% to 6.5% of naive CD4 clonotypes were shared across a handful of donors.

This clone has only one observation. Its antigen is currently unknown. Trimming took 7 bases from V and 5 from J; bases not matched to a gene: 8. The germline V gene encodes CDR1 MNHEY and CDR2 SMNVEV (reference sequence). The CDR3 consists of 14 residues. Naive CD8 cells were CD45RO-negative, positively selected for CCR7, excluding terminally differentiated effector memory CD45RA+ cells. There were only Caucasian adults among the donors, and all lived in Nashville, Tennessee. Method: immunoSEQ multiplex PCR; TCRdb's copy keeps in-frame clones and lacks some. The sample has roughly 2.1 million clones, 90% to 95% seen once.

The chain recombines TRBV27 with TRBJ2-1, with TRBD2 matching 7 bases. This receptor was taken from a man younger than 30 in good health. Some clones in this sample may be carry-over from other donors' samples. The sample comprised naive CD8+ T cells from PBMCs. Written as DNA, the CDR3 is TGTGCCAGCACAATCGCCGGGACTAACAATGAGCAGTTCTTC. Its protein product is CASTIAGTNNEQFF.